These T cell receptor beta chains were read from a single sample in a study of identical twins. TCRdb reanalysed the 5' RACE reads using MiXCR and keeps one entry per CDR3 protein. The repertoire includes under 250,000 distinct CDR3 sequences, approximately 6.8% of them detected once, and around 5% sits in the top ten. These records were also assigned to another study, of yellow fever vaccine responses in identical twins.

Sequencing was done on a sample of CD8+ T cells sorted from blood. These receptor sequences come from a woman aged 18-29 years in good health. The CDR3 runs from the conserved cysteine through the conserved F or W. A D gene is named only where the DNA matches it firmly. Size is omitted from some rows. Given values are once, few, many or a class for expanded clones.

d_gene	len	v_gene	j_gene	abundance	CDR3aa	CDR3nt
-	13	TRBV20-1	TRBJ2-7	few	CSARGGEAYEQYF	TGCAGTGCTAGGGGCGGAGAGGCTTACGAGCAGTACTTC
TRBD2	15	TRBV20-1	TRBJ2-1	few	CSAYQAGPTADEQFF	TGCAGTGCTTACCAAGCGGGGCCCACGGCGGATGAGCAGTTCTTC
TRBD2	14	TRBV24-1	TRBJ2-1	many	CATSVSGRDNEQFF	TGTGCCACCAGTGTTAGCGGGAGGGACAATGAGCAGTTCTTC
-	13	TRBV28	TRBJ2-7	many	CASEGREDYEQYF	TGTGCCAGCGAGGGCAGGGAGGACTACGAGCAGTACTTC
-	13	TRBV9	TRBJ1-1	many	CASSVAGITEAFF	TGTGCCAGCAGCGTAGCAGGGATTACTGAAGCTTTCTTT
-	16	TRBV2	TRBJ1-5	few	CASSQTTPKDDQPQHF	TGTGCCAGCAGTCAAACGACACCTAAGGATGATCAGCCCCAGCATTTT
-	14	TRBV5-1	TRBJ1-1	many	CASSLEAGATEAFF	TGCGCCAGCAGCTTGGAGGCAGGGGCAACTGAAGCTTTCTTT
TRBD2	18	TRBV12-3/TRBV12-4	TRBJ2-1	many	CASSPGLAGVPTNNEQFF	TGTGCCAGCAGCCCTGGACTAGCGGGAGTTCCAACGAACAATGAGCAGTTCTTC
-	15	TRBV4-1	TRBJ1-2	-	CASSQRQGSVDGYTF	TGCGCCAGCAGCCAGCGGCAGGGGTCGGTCGATGGCTACACCTTC
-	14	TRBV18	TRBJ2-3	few	CASSRRGGTDTQYF	TGTGCCAGCTCACGCAGAGGGGGCACAGATACGCAGTATTTT
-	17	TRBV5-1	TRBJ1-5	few	CASVCHEGMHSNQPQHF	TGCGCCAGCGTCTGTCATGAGGGGATGCATAGCAATCAGCCCCAGCATTTT
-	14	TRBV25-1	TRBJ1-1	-	CASSELAVNTEAFF	TGTGCCAGCAGTGAATTGGCGGTGAACACTGAAGCTTTCTTT
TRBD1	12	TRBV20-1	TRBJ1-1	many	CSQGQGATEAFF	TGCAGTCAGGGACAGGGGGCCACTGAAGCTTTCTTT
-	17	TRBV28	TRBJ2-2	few	CASSLLSSEVYTGELFF	TGTGCCAGCAGCCTTCTCTCTTCCGAGGTCTACACCGGGGAGCTGTTTTTT
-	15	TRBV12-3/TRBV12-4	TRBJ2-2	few	CASSWVFEDTGELFF	TGTGCCAGCAGTTGGGTATTTGAGGACACCGGGGAGCTGTTTTTT
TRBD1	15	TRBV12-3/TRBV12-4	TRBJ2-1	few	CASSLGTGGGYEQFF	TGTGCCAGCAGTTTAGGGACAGGGGGTGGGTATGAGCAGTTCTTC
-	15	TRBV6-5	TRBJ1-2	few	CASSYSDSRYYGYTF	TGTGCCAGCAGTTACTCAGACAGTCGCTACTATGGCTACACCTTC
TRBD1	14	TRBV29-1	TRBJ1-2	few	CSVDQGTGVFGYTF	TGCAGCGTTGATCAAGGGACAGGGGTCTTTGGCTACACCTTC
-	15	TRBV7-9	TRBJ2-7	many	CASSLAGNGRDEQYF	TGTGCCAGCAGCTTAGCGGGAAATGGAAGGGACGAGCAGTACTTC
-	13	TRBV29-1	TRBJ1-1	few	CSVGQGGKAEAFF	TGCAGCGTTGGGCAGGGAGGAAAAGCTGAAGCTTTCTTT
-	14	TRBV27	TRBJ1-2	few	CASSLGAENYGYTF	TGTGCCAGCAGTTTAGGTGCAGAGAACTATGGCTACACCTTC
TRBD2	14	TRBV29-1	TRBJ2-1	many	CSVDSGSGSNEQFF	TGCAGCGTTGATAGCGGGAGCGGCTCCAATGAGCAGTTCTTC
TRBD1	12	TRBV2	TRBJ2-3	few	CATLGQGNTQYF	TGTGCCACCTTAGGACAGGGCAATACGCAGTATTTT
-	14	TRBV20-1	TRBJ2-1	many	CSASGSFSYNEQFF	TGCAGTGCTAGCGGGAGCTTCTCCTACAATGAGCAGTTCTTC
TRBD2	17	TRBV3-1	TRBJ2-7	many	CASSQDASGRASYEQYF	TGTGCCAGCAGCCAAGATGCTAGCGGGAGGGCATCCTACGAGCAGTACTTC
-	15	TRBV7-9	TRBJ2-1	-	CASSLPLQVYNEQFF	TGTGCCAGCAGCCTGCCCCTACAAGTCTACAATGAGCAGTTCTTC
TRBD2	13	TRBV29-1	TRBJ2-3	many	CSVGGGSRDTQYF	TGCAGCGTTGGGGGGGGTTCTCGAGATACGCAGTATTTT
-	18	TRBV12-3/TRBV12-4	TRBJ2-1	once	CASSTSRGRKGSYNEQFF	TGTGCCAGCTCAACCTCCAGGGGACGGAAGGGTTCCTACAATGAGCAGTTCTTC
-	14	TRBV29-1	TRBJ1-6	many	CSASGGASNSPLHF	TGCAGCGCGAGCGGGGGCGCGAGCAATTCACCCCTCCACTTT
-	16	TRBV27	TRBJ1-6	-	CASSFRYREWNSPLHF	TGTGCCAGCAGTTTCCGCTACAGGGAGTGGAATTCACCCCTCCACTTT
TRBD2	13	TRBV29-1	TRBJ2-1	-	CSVPHGGGGEQFF	TGCAGCGTTCCACACGGGGGGGGGGGTGAGCAGTTCTTC
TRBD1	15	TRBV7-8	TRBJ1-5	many	CASSLGAGGDQPQHF	TGTGCCAGCAGCTTAGGGGCAGGGGGAGATCAGCCCCAGCATTTT
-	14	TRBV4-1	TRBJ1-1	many	CASSQEPGNTEAFF	TGCGCCAGCAGCCAAGAACCAGGGAACACTGAAGCTTTCTTT
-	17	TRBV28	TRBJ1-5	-	CASSLFGQTKVLQPQHF	TGTGCCAGCAGTTTATTTGGACAGACCAAGGTGCTTCAGCCCCAGCATTTT